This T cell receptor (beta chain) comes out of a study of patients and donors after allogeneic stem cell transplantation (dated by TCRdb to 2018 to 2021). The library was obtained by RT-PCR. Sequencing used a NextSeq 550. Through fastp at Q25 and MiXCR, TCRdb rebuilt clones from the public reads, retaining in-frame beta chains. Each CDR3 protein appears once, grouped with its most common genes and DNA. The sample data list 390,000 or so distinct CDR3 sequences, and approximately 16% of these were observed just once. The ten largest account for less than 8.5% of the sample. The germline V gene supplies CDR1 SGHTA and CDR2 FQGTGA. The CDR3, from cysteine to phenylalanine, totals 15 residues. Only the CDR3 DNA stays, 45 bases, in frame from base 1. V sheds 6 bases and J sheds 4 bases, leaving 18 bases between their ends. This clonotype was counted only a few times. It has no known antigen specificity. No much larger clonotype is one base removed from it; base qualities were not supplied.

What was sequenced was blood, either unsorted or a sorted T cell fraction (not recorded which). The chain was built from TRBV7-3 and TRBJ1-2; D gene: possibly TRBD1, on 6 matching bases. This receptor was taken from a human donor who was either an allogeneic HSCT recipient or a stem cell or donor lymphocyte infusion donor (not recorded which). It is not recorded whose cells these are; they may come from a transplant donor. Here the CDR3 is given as CASRPDGGTGYGYTF. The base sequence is TGTGCCAGCAGGCCTGATGGGGGCACGGGCTATGGCTACACCTTC.